The 2 T cell receptor beta chains given below trace back to one sample, sequenced in a study of OX40 agonist ivuxolimab in advanced cancers. The assay was immunoSEQ multiplex PCR, and TCRdb's table has in-frame clones only and misses some. The sample yields around 60,000 clones, 75% to 85% seen once. Material: CD4+ or CD8+ T cells sorted from blood, obtained in a trial of the OX40 agonist ivuxolimab. The receptors shown here come from an adult with an advanced solid tumor such as melanoma, head and neck, liver or kidney cancer.

J is TRBJ2-1 and V is TRBV28, with TRBD1 matching 8 bases. V was clipped by 6 bases and J by 8 bases; unmatched bases: 9. The CDR3 totals 14 residues. The germline V gene encodes CDR1 MDHEN and CDR2 SYDVKM. CDR3 protein: CASSRLDRVDEQFF. CDR3 coding DNA: TGTGCCAGCAGCCGACTGGACAGGGTGGATGAGCAGTTCTTC.

V and J are TRBV11-2 and TRBJ2-7; TRBD1 might be the D (7 bases). Trimming took off 8 bases at V and 6 bases at J, with 20 bases between the two ends. The CDR3 is made up of 14 amino acids. The germline gives CDR1 SGHAT, CDR2 FQNNGV. CDR3 sequence: CASHPGVGGVEQYF. CDR3 DNA sequence: TGTGCCAGCCATCCGGGGGTAGGGGGCGTCGAGCAGTACTTC.